Following are 9 T cell receptor beta chains from one sample sequenced in a study of blood T cell repertoires in COVID-19. Clones were read by immunoSEQ multiplex PCR, and TCRdb kept only the in-frame ones, dropping some. The data hold approximately 200,000 clones, with about 88% observed a single time. Material for sequencing was peripheral blood. The receptors come from a woman in her 30s with active or convalescent COVID-19.

The chain employs TRBV9 and TRBJ1-4; 8 nucleotides align to TRBD1. CDR1 and CDR2 from the germline V gene are SGDLS and YYNGEE. Trimming removed 4 bases from V and 0 bases from J; junction bases left unmatched: 2. CDR3 size: 15 residues. CDR3 in amino acids: CASSRTGTTNEKLFF. CDR3 nucleotide sequence: TGTGCCAGCAGCCGGACAGGGACAACTAATGAAAAACTGTTTTTT. The full variable domain, with the rest looked up from reference TRBV9 and TRBJ1-4, is DSGVTQTPKHLITATGQRVTLRCSPRSGDLSVYWYQQSLDQGLQFLIQYYNGEERAKGNILERFSAQQFPDLHSELNLSSLELGDSALYFCASSRTGTTNEKLFFGSGTQLSVL.

This chain links TRBV9 with TRBJ2-2; tentatively, D is TRBD2 (5 bases). The germline CDR1 and CDR2 sequences are SGDLS and YYNGEE. CDR3 length: 16 amino acids. V was pared by 2 bases and J by 4 bases, with 15 bases between. The CDR3 DNA follows: TGTGCCAGCAGCGTTCGAGGTGTCGAGGGCACCGGGGAGCTGTTTTTT. Its protein product is CASSVRGVEGTGELFF.

The chain links TRBV5-4 to TRBJ2-7; TRBD1 agrees at 7 bases. CDR3 length: 14 residues. Germline assignment: CDR1 SGHNT and CDR2 YYREEE (reference sequence). V shed 4 bases, J shed 2 bases, and the junction held 6 bases outside the gene matches. CDR3 coding DNA: TGTGCCAGCAGCCTCCGGGACAGACCCTACGAGCAGTACTTC. Residues: CASSLRDRPYEQYF.

The J gene is TRBJ2-3, the V gene TRBV19; 10 nucleotides line up with TRBD2. CDR1 LNHDA and CDR2 SQIVND come from the germline V gene (reference sequence). This CDR3 region has 15 residues. Germline trimming cut 5 bases from V and 1 base from J; bases unmatched to any gene: 3. CDR3 loop: CASSPSGSGTDTQYF. CDR3 nucleotide sequence: TGTGCCAGTAGTCCTAGCGGGAGCGGCACAGATACGCAGTATTTT.

CDR3 amino acids: CASSPRGFAYNEQFF. The CDR3 region has the DNA TGTGCCAGCAGCCCCCGGGGGTTTGCATACAATGAGCAGTTCTTC. The chain uses TRBV3-1 (or the pseudogene TRBV3-2) and TRBJ2-1; possible D gene TRBD2, 6 bases. CDR3 size: 15 residues. From germline, CDR1 is LGHDT and CDR2 YNNKEL (reference sequence). V was clipped by 4 bases and J by 4 bases, with 14 bases between them.

The V gene is TRBV7-9, the J gene TRBJ2-1; D is possibly TRBD2 (7 bases). Germline CDR1 and CDR2: SEHNR and FQNEAQ (reference sequence). The V and J ends lost 5 bases and 3 bases respectively, with 26 bases between them. This CDR3 spans 19 amino acids. CDR3 region: CASSRYRETSGNIYNEQFF. As DNA, the CDR3 is TGTGCCAGCAGCCGATACAGGGAAACCAGCGGGAATATCTACAATGAGCAGTTCTTC.

This rearrangement joins TRBV11-2 to TRBJ2-4; D unresolved. Germline V gene data show CDR1 as SGHAT and CDR2 as FQNNGV. V was shortened by 1 base and J by 8 bases, with 6 bases between the two germline ends. The CDR3 is 12 residues long. The CDR3 sequence is CASSLGFDIQYF. The DNA for the CDR3 is TGTGCCAGCAGCTTAGGTTTCGACATTCAGTACTTC.

This clone was detected a few times. The rearrangement links TRBV7-6 to TRBJ1-3; the match to TRBD1 covers 8 bases. CDR3 length: 16 amino acids. CDR1 and CDR2 (germline): SGHVS, FNYEAQ. Unmatched junction bases numbered 9, after V lost 5 bases and J lost 3 bases. CDR3 in DNA: TGTGCCAGCAGCCCCCAGGCAGGGGGCTATGGAAACACCATATATTTT. Its translation: CASSPQAGGYGNTIYF.

J is TRBJ1-1 and V is TRBV11-2; weak D call: TRBD1 (5 bases). V gave up 3 bases and J gave up 3 bases, with 8 bases separating them. The germline gives CDR1 SGHAT, CDR2 FQNNGV. The CDR3 totals 13 residues. The CDR3 spells CASSLTVYTEAFF. CDR3 sequence (DNA): TGTGCCAGCAGCTTGACAGTTTACACTGAAGCTTTCTTT.